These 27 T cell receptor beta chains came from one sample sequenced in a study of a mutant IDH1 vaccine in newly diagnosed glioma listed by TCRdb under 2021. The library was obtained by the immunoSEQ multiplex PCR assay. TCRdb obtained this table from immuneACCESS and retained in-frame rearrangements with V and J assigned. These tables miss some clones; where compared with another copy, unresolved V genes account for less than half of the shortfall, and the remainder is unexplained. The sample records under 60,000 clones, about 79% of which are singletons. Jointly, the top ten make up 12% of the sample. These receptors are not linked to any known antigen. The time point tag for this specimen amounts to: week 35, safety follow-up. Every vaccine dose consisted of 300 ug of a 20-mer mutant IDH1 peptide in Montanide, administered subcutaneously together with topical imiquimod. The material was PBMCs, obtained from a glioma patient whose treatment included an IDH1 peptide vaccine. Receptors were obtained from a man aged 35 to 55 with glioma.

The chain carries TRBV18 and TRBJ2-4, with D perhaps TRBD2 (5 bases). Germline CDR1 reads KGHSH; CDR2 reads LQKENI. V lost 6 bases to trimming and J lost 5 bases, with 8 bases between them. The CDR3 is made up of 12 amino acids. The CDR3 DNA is TGTGCCAGCTCGGACGGGGAAAACATTCAGTACTTC. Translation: CASSDGENIQYF.

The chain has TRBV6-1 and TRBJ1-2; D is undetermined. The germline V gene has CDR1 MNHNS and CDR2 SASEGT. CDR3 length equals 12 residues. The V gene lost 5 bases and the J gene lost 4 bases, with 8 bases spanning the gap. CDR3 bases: TGTGCCAGCAGTTCGGCAGTCTATGGCTACACCTTC. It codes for CASSSAVYGYTF.

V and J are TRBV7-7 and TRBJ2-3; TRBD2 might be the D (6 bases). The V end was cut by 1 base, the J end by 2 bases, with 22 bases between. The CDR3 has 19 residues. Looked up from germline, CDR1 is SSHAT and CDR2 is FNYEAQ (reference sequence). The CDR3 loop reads CASSLGSSGDLLHTDTQYF. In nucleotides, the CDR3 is TGTGCCAGCAGCTTAGGTAGTTCGGGGGACCTCTTACACACAGATACGCAGTATTTT.

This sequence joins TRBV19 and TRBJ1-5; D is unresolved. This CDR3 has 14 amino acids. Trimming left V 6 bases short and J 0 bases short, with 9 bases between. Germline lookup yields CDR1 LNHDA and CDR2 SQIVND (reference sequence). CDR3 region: CASRLDHSNQPQHF. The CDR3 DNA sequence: TGTGCCAGTAGATTAGATCATAGCAATCAGCCCCAGCATTTT.

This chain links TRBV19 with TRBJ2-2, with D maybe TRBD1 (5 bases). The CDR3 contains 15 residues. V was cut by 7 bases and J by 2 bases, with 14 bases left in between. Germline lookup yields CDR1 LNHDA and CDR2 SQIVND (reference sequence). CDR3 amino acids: CASKSWTHNTGELFF. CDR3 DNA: TGTGCCAGTAAGTCCTGGACACATAACACCGGGGAGCTGTTTTTT.

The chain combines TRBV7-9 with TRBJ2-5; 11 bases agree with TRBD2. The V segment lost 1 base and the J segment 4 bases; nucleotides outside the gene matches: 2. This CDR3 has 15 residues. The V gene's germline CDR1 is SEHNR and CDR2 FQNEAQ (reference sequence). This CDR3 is CASSLEGLAGETQYF. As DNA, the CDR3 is TGTGCCAGCAGCTTAGAAGGACTAGCGGGAGAGACCCAGTACTTC.

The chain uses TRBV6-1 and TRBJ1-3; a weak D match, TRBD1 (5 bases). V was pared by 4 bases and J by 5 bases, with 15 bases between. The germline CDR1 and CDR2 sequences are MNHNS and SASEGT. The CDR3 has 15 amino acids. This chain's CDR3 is CASSGSRGGRNTIYF. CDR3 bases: TGTGCCAGCAGTGGGTCCCGGGGGGGGAGAAACACCATATATTTT.

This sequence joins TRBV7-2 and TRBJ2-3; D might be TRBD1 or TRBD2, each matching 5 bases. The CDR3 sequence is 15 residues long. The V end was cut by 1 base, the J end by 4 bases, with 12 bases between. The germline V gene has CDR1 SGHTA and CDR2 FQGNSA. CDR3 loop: CASSLGGRPPDTQYF. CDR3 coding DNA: TGTGCCAGCAGCTTAGGGGGACGGCCCCCAGATACGCAGTATTTT.

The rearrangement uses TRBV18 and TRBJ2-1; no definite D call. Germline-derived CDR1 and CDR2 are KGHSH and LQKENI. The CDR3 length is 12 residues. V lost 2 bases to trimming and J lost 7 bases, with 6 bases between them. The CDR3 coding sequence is TGTGCCAGCTCACCAGACCTGAATGAGCAGTTCTTC. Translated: CASSPDLNEQFF.

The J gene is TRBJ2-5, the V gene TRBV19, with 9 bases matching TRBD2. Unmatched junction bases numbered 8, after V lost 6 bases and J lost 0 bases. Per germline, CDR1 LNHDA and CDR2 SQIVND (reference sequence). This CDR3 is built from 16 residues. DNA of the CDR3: TGTGCCAGTAGCCCAACGGGACTAGCCAACCAAGAGACCCAGTACTTC. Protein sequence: CASSPTGLANQETQYF.

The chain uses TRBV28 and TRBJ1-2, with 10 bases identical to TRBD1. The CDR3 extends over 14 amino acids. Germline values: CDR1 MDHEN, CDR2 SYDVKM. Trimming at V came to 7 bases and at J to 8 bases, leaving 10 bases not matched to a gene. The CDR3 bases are TGTGCCAGCATCCCACCCGGGACAGGGGCCGGCTACACCTTC. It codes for CASIPPGTGAGYTF.

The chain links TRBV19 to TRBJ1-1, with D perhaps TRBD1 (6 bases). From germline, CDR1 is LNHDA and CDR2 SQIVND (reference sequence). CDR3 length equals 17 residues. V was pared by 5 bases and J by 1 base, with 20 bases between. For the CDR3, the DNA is TGTGCCAGTAGTCGGGGGGCAGGGGAAGGTCAGAACACTGAAGCTTTCTTT. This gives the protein CASSRGAGEGQNTEAFF.

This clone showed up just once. CDR3 in amino acids: CSAARTSGNEQFF. The CDR3 coding sequence is TGCAGCGCTGCTCGGACTAGCGGTAATGAGCAGTTCTTC. This chain uses TRBV29-1 with TRBJ2-1, with TRBD2 identical over 10 bases. The CDR3 consists of 13 residues. Germline values: CDR1 SQVTM, CDR2 ANQGSEA. V shed 7 bases and J 7 bases; nucleotides not matched to a gene: 7.

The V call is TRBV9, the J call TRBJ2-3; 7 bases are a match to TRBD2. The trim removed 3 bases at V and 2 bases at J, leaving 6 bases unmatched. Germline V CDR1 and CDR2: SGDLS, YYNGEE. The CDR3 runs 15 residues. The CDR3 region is CASSAGLELTDTQYF. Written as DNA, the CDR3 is TGTGCCAGCAGCGCCGGACTAGAACTCACAGATACGCAGTATTTT.

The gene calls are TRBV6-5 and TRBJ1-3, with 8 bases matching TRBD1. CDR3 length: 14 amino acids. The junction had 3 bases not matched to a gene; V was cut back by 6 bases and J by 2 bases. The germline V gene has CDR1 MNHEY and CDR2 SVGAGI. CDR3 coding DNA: TGTGCCAGCAGACCGACAGGGGCTGGAAACACCATATATTTT. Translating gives CASRPTGAGNTIYF.

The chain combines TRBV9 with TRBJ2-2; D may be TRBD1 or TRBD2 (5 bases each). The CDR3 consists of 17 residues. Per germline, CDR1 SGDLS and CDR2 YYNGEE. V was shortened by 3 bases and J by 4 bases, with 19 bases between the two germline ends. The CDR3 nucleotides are TGTGCCAGCAGCGACGGGACCCTGACTATCCCCACCGGGGAGCTGTTTTTT. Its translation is CASSDGTLTIPTGELFF. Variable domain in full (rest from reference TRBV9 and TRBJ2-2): DSGVTQTPKHLITATGQRVTLRCSPRSGDLSVYWYQQSLDQGLQFLIQYYNGEERAKGNILERFSAQQFPDLHSELNLSSLELGDSALYFCASSDGTLTIPTGELFFGEGSRLTVL.

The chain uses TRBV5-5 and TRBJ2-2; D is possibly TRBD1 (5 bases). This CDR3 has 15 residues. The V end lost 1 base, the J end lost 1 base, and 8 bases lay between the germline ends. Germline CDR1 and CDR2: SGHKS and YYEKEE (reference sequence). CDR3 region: CASSLTQVNTGELFF. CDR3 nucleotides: TGTGCCAGCAGCTTGACACAGGTGAACACCGGGGAGCTGTTTTTT.

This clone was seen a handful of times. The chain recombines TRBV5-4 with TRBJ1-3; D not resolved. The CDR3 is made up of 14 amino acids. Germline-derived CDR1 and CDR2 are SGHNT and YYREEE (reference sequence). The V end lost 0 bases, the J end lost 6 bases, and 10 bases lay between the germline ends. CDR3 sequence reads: CASSLGGYENTIYF. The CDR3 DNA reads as TGTGCCAGCAGCTTGGGCGGGTATGAAAACACCATATATTTT. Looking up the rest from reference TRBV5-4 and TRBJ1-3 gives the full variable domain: ETGVTQSPTHLIKTRGQQVTLRCSSQSGHNTVSWYQQALGQGPQFIFQYYREEENGRGNFPPRFSGLQFPNYSSELNVNALELDDSALYLCASSLGGYENTIYFGEGSWLTVV.

The CDR3 sequence: CSVVDPGANVLTF. The CDR3 DNA reads as TGCAGCGTTGTCGACCCTGGGGCCAACGTCCTGACTTTC. The rearrangement uses TRBV29-1 and TRBJ2-6; D gene uncertain. The CDR3 is made up of 13 amino acids. Per germline, CDR1 SQVTM and CDR2 ANQGSEA. The V and J ends lost 4 bases and 2 bases respectively, with 6 bases between them. The full variable domain, in which reference TRBV29-1 and TRBJ2-6 provide the parts outside the CDR3, is SAVISQKPSRDICQRGTSLTIQCQVDSQVTMMFWYRQQPGQSLTLIATANQGSEATYESGFVIDKFPISRPNLTFSTLTVSNMSPEDSSIYLCSVVDPGANVLTFGAGSRLTVL.

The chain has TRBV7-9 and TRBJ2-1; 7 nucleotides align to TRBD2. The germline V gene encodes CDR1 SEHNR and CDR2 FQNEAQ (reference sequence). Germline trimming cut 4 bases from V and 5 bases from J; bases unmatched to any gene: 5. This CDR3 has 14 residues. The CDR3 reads CASSSGLVDNEQFF. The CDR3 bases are TGTGCCAGCAGCTCCGGACTAGTTGACAATGAGCAGTTCTTC.

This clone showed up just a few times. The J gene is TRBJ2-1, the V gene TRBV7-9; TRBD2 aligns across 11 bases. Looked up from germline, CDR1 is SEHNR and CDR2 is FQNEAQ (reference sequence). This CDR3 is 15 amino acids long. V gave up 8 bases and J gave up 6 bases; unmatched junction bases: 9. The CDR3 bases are TGTGCCAGCGGTAGGTCACTAGCGGGAGCCAATGAGCAGTTCTTC. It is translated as CASGRSLAGANEQFF. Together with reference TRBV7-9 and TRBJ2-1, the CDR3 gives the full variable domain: DTGVSQNPRHKITKRGQNVTFRCDPISEHNRLYWYRQTLGQGPEFLTYFQNEAQLEKSRLLSDRFSAERPKGSFSTLEIQRTEQGDSAMYLCASGRSLAGANEQFFGPGTRLTVL.

The CDR3, as DNA: TGTGCCTGGAGTGTACCCGAGGCGGGGTACGAGCAGTACGTC. This translates into CAWSVPEAGYEQYV. The V and J genes are TRBV30 and TRBJ2-7; D perhaps matches TRBD2 (6 bases). The V and J ends lost 0 bases and 4 bases respectively, with 13 bases between them. The CDR3 loop spans 14 amino acids. Germline V gene data show CDR1 as GTSNPN and CDR2 as SVGIG (reference sequence).

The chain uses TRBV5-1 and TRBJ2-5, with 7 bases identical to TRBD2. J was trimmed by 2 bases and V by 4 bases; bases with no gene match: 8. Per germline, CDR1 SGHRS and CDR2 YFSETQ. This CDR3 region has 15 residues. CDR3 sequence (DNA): TGCGCCAGCAGCGGAGGACGGGGGGAGCAAGAGACCCAGTACTTC. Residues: CASSGGRGEQETQYF.

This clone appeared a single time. The CDR3: CASSPAYEQFF. CDR3 DNA sequence: TGTGCCAGCAGCCCCGCCTATGAGCAGTTCTTC. This chain links TRBV7-2 with TRBJ2-1; D not certain. This CDR3 comprises 11 residues. V gave up 5 bases and J gave up 8 bases, with 7 bases separating them. Germline loops: CDR1 SGHTA, CDR2 FQGNSA.

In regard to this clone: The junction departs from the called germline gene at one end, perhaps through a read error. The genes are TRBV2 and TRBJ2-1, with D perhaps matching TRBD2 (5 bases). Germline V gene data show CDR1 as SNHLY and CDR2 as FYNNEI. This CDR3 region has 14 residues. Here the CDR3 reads CASSQAVQYNEQFF. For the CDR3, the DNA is TGTGCCAGCAGTCAAGCGGTACAGTACAATGAGCAGTTCTTC.

CDR3 sequence: CSVERREETQYF. CDR3 sequence (DNA): TGCAGCGTCGAGCGTAGAGAAGAGACCCAGTACTTC. The chain uses TRBV29-1 and TRBJ2-5, with unresolved D. Looked up from germline, CDR1 is SQVTM and CDR2 is ANQGSEA. This CDR3 has 12 residues. V lost 6 bases and J 3 bases, leaving 11 bases between the germline ends.

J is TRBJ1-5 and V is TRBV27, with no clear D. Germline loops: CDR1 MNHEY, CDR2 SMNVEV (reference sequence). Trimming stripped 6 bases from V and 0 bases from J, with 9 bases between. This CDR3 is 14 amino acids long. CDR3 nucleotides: TGTGCCAGCAGGTCCCCGATTAGCAATCAGCCCCAGCATTTT. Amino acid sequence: CASRSPISNQPQHF.